This TCR beta chain originates from a study of Graves' ophthalmopathy and Graves' hyperthyroidism. The table lists this clonotype with many counts. This CDR3 has 11 amino acids. Germline V CDR1 and CDR2: DFQATT, SNEGSKA (reference sequence). V lost 5 bases to trimming and J lost 4 bases, with 8 bases between them. Amplified material comprised TCR beta CDR3 regions derived from RNA transcripts. HTBI-primed first-round RT-PCR preceded second-round multiplex PCR. TCRdb recomputed calls from the multiplex PCR reads with MiXCR, one row per CDR3 protein. The table shows some 390,000 distinct CDR3 sequences, with about a sixth occurring only once.

The receptor was isolated from a woman between 18 and 30 years old with Graves' ophthalmopathy. The sample consisted of peripheral blood. The chain couples TRBV20-1 to TRBJ2-5; a weak D match, TRBD2 (5 bases). CDR3: CSAGERETQYF. The CDR3 bases are TGCAGTGCTGGGGAGAGAGAGACCCAGTACTTC.